Each of the 14 T cell receptor beta chains below was sequenced from the same sample in a study of blood T cell repertoires in COVID-19. Only in-frame clones appear in the TCRdb table, and some are missing; sequencing was by immunoSEQ multiplex PCR. The sample holds under 300,000 clones, roughly 80% seen once. Material for sequencing was peripheral blood. The receptor set was obtained from a human donor with COVID-19, enrolled during active disease. The donor label of this sample is uncertain.

A note on this clone: The same CDR3 also results from other DNA sequences found in this sample. The chain is built from TRBV30 and TRBJ1-2, with 8 positions matching TRBD1. The CDR3 contains 11 residues. Germline loops: CDR1 GTSNPN, CDR2 SVGIG (reference sequence). V was pared by 5 bases and J by 4 bases, with 0 bases of the junction left unmatched. The CDR3 sequence is CAWGQGYGYTF. In nucleotides, the CDR3 is TGTGCCTGGGGACAGGGCTATGGCTACACCTTC.

The chain recombines TRBV19 with TRBJ2-2; 8 nucleotides agree with TRBD1. This CDR3 region has 14 residues. Germline V gene sequence: CDR1 LNHDA, CDR2 SQIVND (reference sequence). Germline trimming cut 4 bases from V and 7 bases from J; bases unmatched to any gene: 5. Written as DNA, the CDR3 is TGTGCCAGTAGTAAAAGACAGGGGATCGGGGAGCTGTTTTTT. This translates into CASSKRQGIGELFF.

The gene calls are TRBV12-5 and TRBJ2-1, with D possibly TRBD2 on 6 matching bases. Germline CDR1 is LGHNT and CDR2 is FRNRAP. This CDR3 contains 17 residues. Trimming left V 5 bases short and J 6 bases short, with 23 bases between. In nucleotides, the CDR3 is TGTGCTAGTGGTCCCCCGCGGGGCGGAGGTCAGCTCAATGAGCAGTTCTTC. It translates to CASGPPRGGGQLNEQFF.

Comments on this clone: Sequence at one end of the junction differs from germline and may be a read error. The chain has TRBV6-5 and TRBJ2-7; D is possibly TRBD1 (5 bases). CDR1 and CDR2 from the germline V gene are MNHEY and SVGAGI. CDR3 length: 14 residues. CDR3 sequence: CASSSFGHRYEQYF. DNA of the CDR3: TGTGCCAGCAGCAGTTTCGGACACCGCTACGAGCAGTACTTT.

This clone has a handful of counts. V and J are TRBV28 and TRBJ1-1, with D perhaps TRBD1 (6 bases). The CDR3 sequence is 14 residues long. Trimming stripped 5 bases from V and 6 bases from J, with 16 bases between. The germline CDR1 and CDR2 sequences are MDHEN and SYDVKM. CDR3 nucleotides: TGTGCCAGCAGTCCCGCAGGGGAGCCACCTGAAGCTTTCTTT. Protein: CASSPAGEPPEAFF.

The chain joins TRBV7-2 to TRBJ1-1; D uncertain. Trimming removed 2 bases at V and 1 base at J, with 8 bases between. The CDR3 extends over 14 amino acids. From germline, CDR1 is SGHTA and CDR2 FQGNSA. This CDR3 reads CASSLKMANTEAFF. CDR3 coding DNA: TGTGCCAGCAGCTTAAAAATGGCGAACACTGAAGCTTTCTTT.

The V and J genes are TRBV2 and TRBJ2-7; D gene uncertain. The CDR3 is 12 amino acids. Germline CDR1 is SNHLY and CDR2 is FYNNEI. V was clipped by 7 bases and J by 1 base, with 8 bases between them. The CDR3 region is CASTPTSYEQYF. The CDR3 nucleotides read TGTGCCAGCACCCCGACTTCCTACGAGCAGTACTTC.

This clone was observed once. J is TRBJ1-1 and V is TRBV7-9; TRBD1 might be the D (6 bases). V lost 2 bases and J 5 bases, leaving 15 bases between the germline ends. CDR1 SEHNR and CDR2 FQNEAQ come from the germline V gene (reference sequence). The CDR3 consists of 15 residues. The CDR3 spells CASSLYTGSTTEAFF. CDR3 DNA sequence: TGTGCCAGCAGCTTATACACAGGGAGTACGACTGAAGCTTTCTTT.

V gene TRBV11-2 combines with J gene TRBJ2-7; 11 bases map to TRBD2. After removal of 0 bases from V and 0 bases from J, the junction contained 7 bases not matched to a gene. The CDR3 is made up of 18 amino acids. Germline V gene lookup returns CDR1 SGHAT and CDR2 FQNNGV. CDR3 DNA: TGTGCCAGCAGCTTAGATTTCCGACTAGCGGGGAGCTCCTACGAGCAGTACTTC. Translation: CASSLDFRLAGSSYEQYF.

As for this clone: Additional DNA sequences in this sample encode the identical CDR3. The chain couples TRBV5-1 to TRBJ2-2, with 8 bases lining up with TRBD1. CDR1 and CDR2 from the germline V gene are SGHRS and YFSETQ. The CDR3 contains 15 residues. Trimming took 4 bases from V and 4 from J; bases not matched to a gene: 6. This chain's CDR3 is CASSLVDRATGELFF. The CDR3 DNA sequence: TGCGCCAGCAGCCTCGTGGACAGGGCCACCGGGGAGCTGTTTTTT.

The gene calls are TRBV9 and TRBJ1-6; D might be TRBD1 (6 bases). This CDR3 spans 14 amino acids. V lost 0 bases and J lost 7, with 8 bases in between. CDR1 and CDR2 (germline): SGDLS, YYNGEE. CDR3 DNA: TGTGCCAGCAGCGTAGGAACAGGGAATTCACCCCTCCACTTT. Its protein product is CASSVGTGNSPLHF.

V and J are TRBV29-1 and TRBJ2-1; TRBD2 matches at 7 bases. Trimming took 2 bases from V and 9 from J; bases not matched to a gene: 10. The CDR3 covers 14 residues. The germline V gene encodes CDR1 SQVTM and CDR2 ANQGSEA. In nucleotides, the CDR3 is TGCAGCGTTGAACCCGTGGGAGGGCCGGGTGAGCAGTTCTTC. This codes for CSVEPVGGPGEQFF.

The CDR3 protein is CASSQRSGQGEETQYF. Written as DNA, the CDR3 is TGCGCCAGCAGTCAACGCTCCGGACAGGGAGAAGAGACCCAGTACTTC. J is TRBJ2-5 and V is TRBV23-1; 8 positions agree with TRBD1. TRBV23-1 is flagged as an ORF with uncertain function. CDR3 size: 16 residues. V shed 2 bases and J 3 bases; nucleotides not matched to a gene: 8.

The rearrangement uses TRBV9 and TRBJ2-3; 9 bases line up with TRBD2. V trimming: 1 base; J trimming: 0 bases; junction bases outside the gene matches: 0. This CDR3 contains 15 residues. Germline-derived CDR1 and CDR2 are SGDLS and YYNGEE. CDR3: CASSVLAGSTDTQYF. The DNA of the CDR3 is TGTGCCAGCAGCGTACTAGCGGGGAGCACAGATACGCAGTATTTT.